This T cell receptor beta chain was identified in a study of T cells after yellow fever vaccination. In the study overall: Each low-cell-number fraction was prepared by means of SMART-Seq v4 Ultra Low Input. The study, taken as a whole, reports: In post-booster samples, most primary-vaccination clones reappeared (about 95% CD4, 88% CD8).

Germline CDR1 reads MGHRA; CDR2 reads YSYEKL. The germline V and J ends were trimmed by 4 bases and 5 bases, with 9 bases remaining between them. The CDR3 covers 13 residues. TCR cDNA, made by 5'RACE template switching, carried an added universal primer site and UMIs. TCRdb re-analysed the 5' RACE reads in MiXCR, keeping a single row per CDR3 protein. This sample has under 40,000 distinct CDR3 sequences, with around 6.7% found just once. There are many counts of this clonotype. This material consisted of PBMCs, either bulk or a sorted T-cell subset (CD4+, CD8+, memory, or dextramer-sorted; not recorded which), taken on the day of the first yellow fever vaccination. The chain uses TRBV4-1 and TRBJ1-5, with D unclear. The source is a young man who received the YFV17D yellow fever vaccine. CDR3 residues: CASSLSSYQPQHF. The CDR3, as DNA: TGCGCCAGCAGCCTCTCATCTTATCAGCCCCAGCATTTT.